This T cell receptor (beta chain) derives from a study of OX40 agonist ivuxolimab in advanced cancers. Profiling relied on immunoSEQ multiplex PCR, and the TCRdb table lists in-frame clones only, not all of them. The top ten hold 2% to 3% of the sample, which has 90,000 or so clones, 75% to 95% seen once. The sequence came from an adult with an advanced solid tumor such as melanoma, head and neck, liver or kidney cancer. The sample consisted of CD4+ or CD8+ T cells sorted from blood, taken in a trial of the OX40 agonist ivuxolimab.

The CDR3 coding sequence is TGTGCCAGCAGTTTATCCGGCGGGATGAACACTGAAGCTTTCTTT. This encodes CASSLSGGMNTEAFF. The chain recombines TRBV28 with TRBJ1-1; D gene uncertain. Trimming cost V 1 base and J 0 bases, with 9 bases left between them. Per germline, CDR1 MDHEN and CDR2 SYDVKM. The CDR3 length is 15 residues. Supplemented by reference TRBV28 and TRBJ1-1, the full variable domain reads DVKVTQSSRYLVKRTGEKVFLECVQDMDHENMFWYRQDPGLGLRLIYFSYDVKMKEKGDIPEGYSVSREKKERFSLILESASTNQTSMYLCASSLSGGMNTEAFFGQGTRLTVV.